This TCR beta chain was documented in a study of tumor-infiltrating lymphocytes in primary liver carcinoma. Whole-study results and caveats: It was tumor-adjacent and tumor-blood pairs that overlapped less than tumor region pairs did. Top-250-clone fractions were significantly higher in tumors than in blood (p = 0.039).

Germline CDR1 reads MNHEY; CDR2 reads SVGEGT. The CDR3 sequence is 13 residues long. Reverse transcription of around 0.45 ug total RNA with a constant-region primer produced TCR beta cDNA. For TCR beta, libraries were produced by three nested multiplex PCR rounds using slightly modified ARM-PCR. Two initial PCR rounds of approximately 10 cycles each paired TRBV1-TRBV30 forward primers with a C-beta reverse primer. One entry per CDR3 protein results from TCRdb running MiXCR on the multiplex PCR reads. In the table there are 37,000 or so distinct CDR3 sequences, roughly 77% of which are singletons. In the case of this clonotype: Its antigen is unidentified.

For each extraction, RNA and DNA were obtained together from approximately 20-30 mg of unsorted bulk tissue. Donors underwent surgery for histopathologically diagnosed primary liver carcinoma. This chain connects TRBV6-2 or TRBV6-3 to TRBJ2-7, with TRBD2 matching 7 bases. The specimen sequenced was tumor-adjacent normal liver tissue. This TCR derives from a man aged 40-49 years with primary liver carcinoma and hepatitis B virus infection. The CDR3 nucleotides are TGTGACATCAGCTCAGGGAGGGACTACGAGCAGTACTTC. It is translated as CDISSGRDYEQYF.